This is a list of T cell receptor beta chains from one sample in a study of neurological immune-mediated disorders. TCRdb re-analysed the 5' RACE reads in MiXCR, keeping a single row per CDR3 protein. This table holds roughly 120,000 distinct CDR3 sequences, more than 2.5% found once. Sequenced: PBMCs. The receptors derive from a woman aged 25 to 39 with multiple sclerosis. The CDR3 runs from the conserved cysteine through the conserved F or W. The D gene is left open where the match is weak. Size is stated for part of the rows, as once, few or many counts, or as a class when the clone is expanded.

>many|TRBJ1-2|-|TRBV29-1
CSVRQVNYGYTF
TGCAGCGTCAGACAGGTCAACTATGGCTACACCTTC
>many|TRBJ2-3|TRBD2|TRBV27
CASRGGSGTDTQYF
TGTGCCAGCAGGGGCGGGAGCGGCACAGATACGCAGTATTTT
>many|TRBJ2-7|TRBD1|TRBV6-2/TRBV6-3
CASSIPTGGKSYEQYF
TGTGCCAGCAGTATCCCAACAGGGGGAAAATCCTACGAGCAGTACTTC
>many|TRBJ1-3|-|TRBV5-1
CASSLEPRFSGNTIYF
TGCGCCAGCAGCTTGGAACCTAGGTTCTCTGGAAACACCATATATTTT
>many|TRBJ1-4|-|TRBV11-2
CASSLVRDRAEKLFF
TGTGCCAGCAGCTTAGTCAGGGATCGTGCTGAAAAACTGTTTTTT
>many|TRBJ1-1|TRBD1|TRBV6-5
CASSYIWTGDNTEAFF
TGTGCCAGCAGTTACATCTGGACAGGGGATAACACTGAAGCTTTCTTT
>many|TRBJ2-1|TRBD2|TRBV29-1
CSVDGLAAIYNEQFF
TGCAGCGTTGACGGACTAGCGGCGATCTACAATGAGCAGTTCTTC
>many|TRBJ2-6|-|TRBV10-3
CAILGASGANVLTF
TGTGCCATCCTAGGGGCTTCTGGGGCCAACGTCCTGACTTTC
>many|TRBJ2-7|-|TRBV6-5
CASSSREGLEQYF
TGTGCCAGCAGTTCGCGAGAAGGGCTCGAGCAGTACTTC
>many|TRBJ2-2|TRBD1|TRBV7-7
CASSLGGTAHTGELFF
TGTGCCAGCAGCTTAGGGGGGACAGCACACACCGGGGAGCTGTTTTTT
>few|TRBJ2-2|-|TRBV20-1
CSARTRATGELFF
TGCAGTGCGAGGACCCGGGCCACCGGGGAGCTGTTTTTT
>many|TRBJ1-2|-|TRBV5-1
CASSLTGLDYGYTF
TGCGCCAGCAGCTTGACAGGGCTAGACTATGGCTACACCTTC
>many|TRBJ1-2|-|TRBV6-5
CASSYFGGAISYTF
TGTGCCAGCAGTTACTTTGGAGGCGCGATAAGCTACACCTTC
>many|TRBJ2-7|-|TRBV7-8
CASSLRDFPYEQYF
TGTGCCAGCAGCCTTAGGGACTTTCCCTACGAGCAGTACTTC
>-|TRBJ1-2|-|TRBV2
CASSAEGGYGYTF
TGTGCCAGCAGTGCCGAGGGGGGCTATGGCTACACCTTC
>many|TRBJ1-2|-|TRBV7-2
CASSLEGTAISGYTF
TGTGCCAGCAGCTTAGAGGGGACCGCAATAAGTGGCTACACCTTC
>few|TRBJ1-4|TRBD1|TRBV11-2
CASSLVATGTTEKLFF
TGTGCCAGCAGCTTAGTCGCGACAGGGACGACGGAAAAACTGTTTTTT